This T cell receptor (beta chain) was identified in a study of T cell repertoires in cytomegalovirus infection. General study results and limits: It was HLA-C-restricted CMV-specific TCR beta clonotypes that dominated the response ex vivo. The cumulative frequency of public TCR beta families identified carriers of CMV plus the relevant HLA.

A single record per CDR3 protein comes from TCRdb applying MiXCR to the reads. Of 310,000 or so distinct CDR3 sequences in the sample, around 9.1% were seen once. This clonotype came up many times. No antigen is known for it. The sample taken for sequencing was PBMCs. This clonotype originated in a human donor in good health (CMV status not recorded). Some clones in this sample may be carry-over from other donors' samples.

CDR3 in amino acids: CASSLDTGVLSEQFF. The DNA of the CDR3 is TGTGCCAGCAGCTTGGACACAGGGGTATTGAGTGAGCAGTTCTTC. This sequence joins TRBV7-2 and TRBJ2-1, with 7 positions matching TRBD1. The V segment lost 3 bases and the J segment 9 bases; nucleotides outside the gene matches: 11. CDR3 length: 15 residues. The germline gives CDR1 SGHTA, CDR2 FQGNSA.